A single sample gave rise to the 15 T cell receptor beta chains below, sequenced in a study of T-cell reconstitution after alpha-beta-depleted transplantation in children. The authors prepared the TCRbeta library with unique molecular identifiers. TCRdb ran MiXCR on the PCR reads and lists one entry per CDR3 protein. The sample shows 200,000 to 300,000 distinct CDR3 sequences, just under 8.5% of them seen only once. Specimen: PBMCs, mostly from graft donor cells, collected 180 days after TCRalphabeta/CD19-depleted stem cell transplant. Every receptor here comes from a male patient younger than 18 who had a stem cell transplant for acute lymphoblastic leukemia, so the T cells may come from the graft donor.

This clonotype has ten or more counts. The V and J genes are TRBV7-4 and TRBJ1-2; 8 nucleotides match TRBD1. From germline, CDR1 is SGHVT and CDR2 SQSDAQ. The CDR3 runs 19 residues. With 5 bases clipped from V and 0 bases from J, the junction kept 17 bases outside the gene matches. The CDR3 spells CASSPVLQGDAPANYGYTF. The DNA of the CDR3 is TGTGCCAGCAGCCCCGTTTTACAGGGGGACGCCCCAGCTAACTATGGCTACACCTTC. The full variable domain, completed using reference TRBV7-4 and TRBJ1-2, is GAGVSQSPRYKVAKRGRDVALRCDSISGHVTLYWYRQTLGQGSEVLTYSQSDAQRDKSGRPSGRFSAERPERSVSTLKIQRTEQGDSAVYLCASSPVLQGDAPANYGYTFGSGTRLTVV.

The rearrangement joins TRBV6-5 to TRBJ1-1; tentatively, D is TRBD1 (5 bases). This CDR3 region has 14 residues. The V gene lost 0 bases and the J gene lost 11 bases, with 16 bases spanning the gap. Germline V gene lookup returns CDR1 MNHEY and CDR2 SVGAGI. For the CDR3, the DNA is TGTGCCAGCAGTTACTCGGCGGCAGGGAATGACGCTTTCTTT. It codes for CASSYSAAGNDAFF.

This clonotype was seen at least ten times. This rearrangement joins TRBV5-1 to TRBJ2-1; 9 nucleotides match TRBD2. The V gene end was trimmed by 4 bases and the J gene end by 4 bases; junction bases not matched to a gene: 3. The CDR3 covers 14 residues. CDR1 and CDR2 (germline): SGHRS, YFSETQ. CDR3 DNA sequence: TGCGCCAGCAGCCCCAGCGGGGGGTACAATGAGCAGTTCTTC. This codes for CASSPSGGYNEQFF.

The rearrangement uses TRBV11-3 and TRBJ2-2; TRBD2 aligns across 12 bases. Trimming removed 4 bases from V and 3 bases from J; junction bases left unmatched: 3. The CDR3 length is 16 residues. CDR1 SGHNT and CDR2 YENEEA come from the germline V gene. The CDR3 loop reads CASSSGLAGYTGELFF. The DNA for the CDR3 is TGTGCCAGCAGCTCCGGACTAGCGGGGTACACCGGGGAGCTGTTTTTT.

This clonotype came up a few times. V gene TRBV13 combines with J gene TRBJ1-1; D gene ambiguous. The CDR3 is 15 residues long. Looked up from germline, CDR1 is PRHDT and CDR2 is FYEKMQ (reference sequence). Trimming removed 3 bases at V and 2 bases at J, with 13 bases between. Written as DNA, the CDR3 is TGTGCCAGCAGCTTTTCTGGGCAGCTTAACACTGAAGCTTTCTTT. The encoded protein is CASSFSGQLNTEAFF.

This clonotype occurred many times. J is TRBJ2-1 and V is TRBV24-1; D possibly corresponds to TRBD1 (5 bases). This CDR3 contains 14 residues. V was clipped by 9 bases and J by 2 bases, with 13 bases between them. The germline CDR1 and CDR2 sequences are KGHDR and SFDVKD. The CDR3 sequence is CATGPGYPYNEQFF. The DNA for the CDR3 is TGTGCCACCGGACCAGGGTACCCCTACAATGAGCAGTTCTTC.

Points on this clonotype: This may stem from a read error, because a much larger clone lies one nucleotide away. This chain joins TRBV4-3 and TRBJ2-1, with 8 nucleotides matching TRBD2. CDR3 length: 16 residues. The J segment lost 2 bases and the V segment lost 3 bases, leaving 6 bases of the junction unmatched. Germline values: CDR1 LGHNA, CDR2 YSLEER. The CDR3 DNA reads as TGCGCCAGCAGCCACGACGCGGGACTAGCCTACAATGAGCAGTTCTTC. Its translation is CASSHDAGLAYNEQFF.

The table lists this clonotype with many counts. This CDR3 reads CASSLAVVAGTGELFF. The CDR3 coding sequence is TGTGCCAGCAGTTTAGCCGTGGTGGCGGGCACCGGGGAGCTGTTTTTT. V is TRBV12-3 or TRBV12-4 and J is TRBJ2-2; D might be TRBD2 (5 bases). This CDR3 comprises 16 residues. V was pared by 0 bases and J by 4 bases, with 12 bases between.

This clonotype was counted ten times or more. The rearrangement uses TRBV4-3 and TRBJ1-1; 7 bases are a match to TRBD1. Germline V gene data show CDR1 as LGHNA and CDR2 as YSLEER. Trimming at V came to 5 bases and at J to 11 bases, leaving 11 bases not matched to a gene. The CDR3 consists of 13 residues. CDR3 amino acids: CASSGEGARRAFF. The CDR3 coding sequence is TGCGCCAGCAGCGGAGAGGGGGCGCGGAGGGCTTTCTTT.

This rearrangement joins TRBV10-2 to TRBJ2-5, with a tentative D call TRBD2 (6 bases). The germline gives CDR1 WSHSY, CDR2 SAAADI. CDR3 length: 13 amino acids. Deletions cut 3 bases from V and 5 bases from J, with 10 bases between. CDR3 protein: CASSELARETQYF. CDR3 DNA: TGCGCCAGCAGTGAACTAGCTCGGGAGACCCAGTACTTC.

This clonotype was observed many times. The chain has TRBV12-3 or TRBV12-4 and TRBJ1-2; 8 bases map to TRBD1. The ends lost 6 bases at V and 0 bases at J; junction bases unmatched: 3. The CDR3 length is 14 residues. CDR3 in DNA: TGTGCCAGCAGGTCAGGGGGCGCTAACTATGGCTACACCTTC. Amino acid sequence: CASRSGGANYGYTF.

This clonotype was detected many times. The chain carries TRBV21-1 and TRBJ2-1; TRBD2 is the table's D call and was not checked against the DNA. TRBV21-1 is flagged as a pseudogene. This CDR3 is built from 18 residues. The CDR3 coding sequence is TGTGCCAGCAGCAAAGATTGGCTAGCGGGAGGGCCGGGGAATGAGCAGTTCTTC. Translation gives CASSKDWLAGGPGNEQFF.

There are many counts of this clonotype. The chain is built from TRBV12-3 or TRBV12-4 and TRBJ2-3, with 9 bases aligning to TRBD1. J gave up 6 bases and V 7 bases, and 11 bases lay outside the gene matches. The CDR3 extends over 15 amino acids. CDR3: CASNRRDRVFDTQYF. DNA of the CDR3: TGTGCCAGCAACCGTAGGGACAGGGTTTTCGATACGCAGTATTTT.

At least ten counts were recorded for this clonotype. The chain carries TRBV5-6 and TRBJ1-5; possibly TRBD1 for D (6 bases). CDR3 length: 14 amino acids. Trimming removed 3 bases at V and 4 bases at J, with 11 bases between. Germline V gene sequence: CDR1 SGHDT, CDR2 YYEEEE. CDR3 loop: CASSSGTSNQPQHF. CDR3 in DNA: TGTGCCAGCAGCTCCGGGACATCGAATCAGCCCCAGCATTTT.

This clonotype was detected ten times or more. The V and J genes are TRBV5-1 and TRBJ2-1, with D possibly being TRBD1 (5 bases). Germline lookup yields CDR1 SGHRS and CDR2 YFSETQ. The CDR3 has 14 residues. The V gene lost 4 bases and the J gene lost 6 bases, with 14 bases spanning the gap. CDR3 in amino acids: CASSPQGARNEQFF. CDR3 sequence (DNA): TGCGCCAGCAGCCCCCAGGGCGCACGCAATGAGCAGTTCTTC.